This TCR beta chain emerged from a study of tumor-infiltrating lymphocytes in primary liver carcinoma. For the study at large: The study reported T1-T3 N0M0 tumors spanning 4.2 to 10 cm. Notes on the study in general: Researchers report that only about 8-24% of top clones turned up in all five tumor regions.

As for this clonotype: The antigen is undetermined. A junction end diverges from the germline sequence, so it may reflect a read error.

CDR3 length: 16 residues. CDR1 and CDR2 (germline): SGHDN, FVKESK. From approximately 20-30 mg of unsorted bulk tissue, DNA and RNA were co-extracted together. Over 80% of the cells in every tumor sample were viable tumor cells. From roughly 500 ng total RNA, TCR beta cDNA was generated with a primer in the constant region. Investigators got TCR beta libraries out of three nested multiplex PCR rounds, done with slightly modified ARM-PCR. The two initial PCR rounds, approximately 10 cycles each, used TRBV1-TRBV30 forward and C-beta reverse primers. TCRdb called the multiplex PCR reads again in MiXCR, with one record for every CDR3 protein. Among 75,000 to 90,000 distinct CDR3 sequences, 72% were seen once, and the ten largest hold approximately 20%.

Sequencing used liver tumor tissue from sampling region 1. The subset was: tumor region T1, superior pole. The V gene is TRBV14, the J gene TRBJ2-1; D is uncertain. The sequence came from a man in his forties or fifties with primary liver carcinoma and hepatitis B virus infection. The CDR3 nucleotides are TGTGCCAGGAGTCAAGCTGGCCAGGACCGCCACAATGAGCAGTTTTTC. Protein sequence: CARSQAGQDRHNEQFF.